These 14 T cell receptor beta chains were sequenced from one sample in a study of response to subunit inactivated influenza vaccine (dated by TCRdb to between 2018 and 2020). Library preparation used RT-PCR. The sequencer was an Illumina HiSeq 2500. The public sequencing data were trimmed at Q25 with fastp and processed into clonotypes with MiXCR by TCRdb, which kept only in-frame beta chains. CDR3 protein duplicates are merged, each entry listing the most common genes and DNA. The sample contains a few hundred thousand distinct CDR3 sequences, around 20% of them found a single time. The ten largest clones capture about a tenth of the sample. Sequencing was performed on PBMCs from blood, taken less than 22 months after vaccination. Source of these receptors: a man in his fifties or sixties who received an inactivated influenza vaccine. Donor details come from another sample of the same person, matched by shared clones.

The chain combines TRBV9 with TRBJ1-2; TRBD1 agrees at 7 bases. This CDR3 is built from 14 residues. The junction had 5 bases not matched to a gene; V was cut back by 2 bases and J by 4 bases. Germline V CDR1 and CDR2: SGDLS, YYNGEE. The DNA for the CDR3 is TGTGCCAGCAGCGTTGAAGGGGGCAGCTATGGCTACACCTTC. Protein sequence: CASSVEGGSYGYTF. The full variable domain, completed using reference TRBV9 and TRBJ1-2, is DSGVTQTPKHLITATGQRVTLRCSPRSGDLSVYWYQQSLDQGLQFLIQYYNGEERAKGNILERFSAQQFPDLHSELNLSSLELGDSALYFCASSVEGGSYGYTFGSGTRLTVV.

This clonotype was seen only a few times. The CDR3 DNA follows: TGTGCCAGCAGCAAGATGACAGGGTTGTCCGGGGAGCTGTTTTTT. This sequence encodes CASSKMTGLSGELFF. The chain carries TRBV28 and TRBJ2-2; 7 bases agree with TRBD1. V dropped 6 bases and J dropped 6; count of bases not matched to a gene: 10. Germline loops: CDR1 MDHEN, CDR2 SYDVKM. This CDR3 has 15 residues.

The rearrangement links TRBV29-1 to TRBJ2-1, with D perhaps matching TRBD2 (5 bases). Trimming shortened V by 3 bases and J by 9 bases, and 9 bases separated the two germline ends. The germline CDR1 and CDR2 sequences are SQVTM and ANQGSEA. The CDR3 sequence is 11 residues long. CDR3 in DNA: TGCAGCGTTGAGAGGGTTCTTGAGCAGTTCTTC. Translating it yields CSVERVLEQFF.

This clonotype occurred a few times. CDR3 DNA: TGTGCCAGCAGCCATACGGGACCAGGAAATGAGCAGTTCTTC. Amino acids: CASSHTGPGNEQFF. J is TRBJ2-1 and V is TRBV3-1; D could derive from TRBD1 or TRBD2 (5 bases each). The germline V and J ends were trimmed by 3 bases and 7 bases, with 13 bases remaining between them. The germline V gene has CDR1 LGHDT and CDR2 YNNKEL (reference sequence). This CDR3 comprises 14 residues.

This clonotype was picked up a small number of times. The J gene is TRBJ1-5, the V gene TRBV5-1, with 9 bases identical to TRBD1. This CDR3 is built from 19 residues. Unmatched junction bases numbered 14, after V lost 3 bases and J lost 1 base. Germline loops: CDR1 SGHRS, CDR2 YFSETQ. The CDR3 DNA sequence: TGCGCCAGCAGCTGGGGCCGGGACAGGGAAAGGGAAAGCAATCAGCCCCAGCATTTT. The encoded protein is CASSWGRDRERESNQPQHF.

The chain combines TRBV30 with TRBJ2-5; the D gene could be TRBD1 or TRBD2 (5 bases each). V was shortened by 2 bases and J by 2 bases, with 12 bases between the two germline ends. This CDR3 contains 14 residues. Germline V gives CDR1 GTSNPN, CDR2 SVGIG (reference sequence). The CDR3, as DNA: TGTGCCTGGAGTTCGACGAGGGGTCAAGAGACCCAGTACTTC. Translated: CAWSSTRGQETQYF.

V usage is TRBV20-1 and J usage is TRBJ1-2, with 8 bases identical to TRBD1. The CDR3 is 14 amino acids. V shed 4 bases and J 1 base; nucleotides not matched to a gene: 5. Per germline, CDR1 DFQATT and CDR2 SNEGSKA (reference sequence). The CDR3 protein is CSATGQADNYGYTF. In DNA, the CDR3 is TGCAGTGCTACGGGACAGGCAGATAACTATGGCTACACCTTC.

The rearrangement uses TRBV6-2 or TRBV6-3 and TRBJ1-6; D is perhaps TRBD1 (6 bases). There are 15 residues in the CDR3. From germline, CDR1 is MNHEY and CDR2 SVGEGT. Trimming removed 6 bases at V and 8 bases at J, with 17 bases between. CDR3 nucleotide sequence: TGTGCCAGCAGCCAAGCCGGGAGGGGGTATTCACCCCTCCACTTT. This gives the protein CASSQAGRGYSPLHF.

This clonotype was detected only a few times. The CDR3 coding sequence is TGCGCCAGCAGCCTAACACCGGGAACCTATGGCTACACCTTC. It encodes CASSLTPGTYGYTF. J is TRBJ1-2 and V is TRBV4-3, with D hard to call. V was trimmed by 4 bases and J by 4 bases, leaving 13 bases between them. This CDR3 has 14 amino acids. Germline loops: CDR1 LGHNA, CDR2 YSLEER.

The J gene is TRBJ2-3, the V gene TRBV7-9, with no clear D. Deletions cut 4 bases from V and 0 bases from J, with 8 bases between. Germline CDR1 reads SEHNR; CDR2 reads FQNEAQ (reference sequence). The CDR3 has 14 amino acids. The CDR3 region is CASSSMVSTDTQYF. The DNA for the CDR3 is TGTGCCAGCAGCTCCATGGTGAGCACAGATACGCAGTATTTT.

The CDR3 DNA is TGTGCCAGCAGTTACACGAACAGGGTCGGGAGTGTAGCTTTCTTT. Translation: CASSYTNRVGSVAFF. The rearrangement joins TRBV6-2 or TRBV6-3 to TRBJ1-1; D might be TRBD1 (6 bases). The CDR3 covers 15 residues. With 2 bases removed from V and 10 bases from J, the gap between germline ends came to 20 bases. The germline V gene has CDR1 MNHEY and CDR2 SVGEGT.

This chain uses TRBV10-3 with TRBJ2-5, with 7 bases aligning to TRBD2. Trimming cost V 0 bases and J 8 bases; bases outside gene matches: 6. In germline, CDR1 is ENHRY, CDR2 SYGVKD. This CDR3 is built from 14 residues. The CDR3 sequence: CAISESASGLTQYF. DNA of the CDR3: TGTGCCATCAGTGAGTCGGCTAGCGGCTTAACCCAGTACTTC.

The chain employs TRBV4-3 and TRBJ2-5, with no clear D. This CDR3 is built from 13 residues. Germline CDR1 reads LGHNA; CDR2 reads YSLEER. V lost 1 base to trimming and J lost 5 bases, with 8 bases between them. The CDR3 DNA reads TGCGCCAGCAGCCAAGCTACGCGGGAGACCCAGTACTTC. This codes for CASSQATRETQYF.

This clonotype was detected many times. The chain recombines TRBV5-5 with TRBJ1-5, with D perhaps matching TRBD1 (5 bases). CDR3 length: 15 residues. In germline, CDR1 is SGHKS, CDR2 YYEKEE (reference sequence). Deletions cut 4 bases from V and 1 base from J, with 12 bases between. CDR3 sequence: CASSPGKTSNQPQHF. CDR3 in DNA: TGTGCCAGCAGCCCAGGGAAGACAAGCAATCAGCCCCAGCATTTT.